This T cell receptor beta chain was obtained from a study of T cell responses to AZD1222 COVID-19 vaccine. Broader study findings: Spike-spanning, vaccine-associated CD4 TCRs were dominant at 160-218 and 743-854. Repertoires were collected only later (after the peak T cell response had occurred). The donors showed a predominance of white British ancestry and of females, with possible underestimation of clonal diversity. Baseline testing showed seropositivity in only five to seven AZD1222 recipients.

Clones were sequenced by immunoSEQ multiplex PCR, and TCRdb holds only the in-frame ones, with some missing. This table holds 98,000 or so clones, around nine tenths found once. Concerning this clone itself: Antigen specificity is unknown.

The length of the CDR3 is 16 residues. CDR1 and CDR2 from the germline V gene are LGHNT and FRNRAP. V was shortened by 0 bases and J by 1 base, with 13 bases between the two germline ends. This sample comprised peripheral blood, obtained on day 0 of AZD1222 vaccination. The chain links TRBV12-5 to TRBJ2-7; D remains unclear. The receptor was derived from an adult in good health. This CDR3 reads CASGLVLEQVSYEQYF. The CDR3 bases are TGTGCTAGTGGTTTGGTACTGGAGCAGGTGTCCTACGAGCAGTACTTC.